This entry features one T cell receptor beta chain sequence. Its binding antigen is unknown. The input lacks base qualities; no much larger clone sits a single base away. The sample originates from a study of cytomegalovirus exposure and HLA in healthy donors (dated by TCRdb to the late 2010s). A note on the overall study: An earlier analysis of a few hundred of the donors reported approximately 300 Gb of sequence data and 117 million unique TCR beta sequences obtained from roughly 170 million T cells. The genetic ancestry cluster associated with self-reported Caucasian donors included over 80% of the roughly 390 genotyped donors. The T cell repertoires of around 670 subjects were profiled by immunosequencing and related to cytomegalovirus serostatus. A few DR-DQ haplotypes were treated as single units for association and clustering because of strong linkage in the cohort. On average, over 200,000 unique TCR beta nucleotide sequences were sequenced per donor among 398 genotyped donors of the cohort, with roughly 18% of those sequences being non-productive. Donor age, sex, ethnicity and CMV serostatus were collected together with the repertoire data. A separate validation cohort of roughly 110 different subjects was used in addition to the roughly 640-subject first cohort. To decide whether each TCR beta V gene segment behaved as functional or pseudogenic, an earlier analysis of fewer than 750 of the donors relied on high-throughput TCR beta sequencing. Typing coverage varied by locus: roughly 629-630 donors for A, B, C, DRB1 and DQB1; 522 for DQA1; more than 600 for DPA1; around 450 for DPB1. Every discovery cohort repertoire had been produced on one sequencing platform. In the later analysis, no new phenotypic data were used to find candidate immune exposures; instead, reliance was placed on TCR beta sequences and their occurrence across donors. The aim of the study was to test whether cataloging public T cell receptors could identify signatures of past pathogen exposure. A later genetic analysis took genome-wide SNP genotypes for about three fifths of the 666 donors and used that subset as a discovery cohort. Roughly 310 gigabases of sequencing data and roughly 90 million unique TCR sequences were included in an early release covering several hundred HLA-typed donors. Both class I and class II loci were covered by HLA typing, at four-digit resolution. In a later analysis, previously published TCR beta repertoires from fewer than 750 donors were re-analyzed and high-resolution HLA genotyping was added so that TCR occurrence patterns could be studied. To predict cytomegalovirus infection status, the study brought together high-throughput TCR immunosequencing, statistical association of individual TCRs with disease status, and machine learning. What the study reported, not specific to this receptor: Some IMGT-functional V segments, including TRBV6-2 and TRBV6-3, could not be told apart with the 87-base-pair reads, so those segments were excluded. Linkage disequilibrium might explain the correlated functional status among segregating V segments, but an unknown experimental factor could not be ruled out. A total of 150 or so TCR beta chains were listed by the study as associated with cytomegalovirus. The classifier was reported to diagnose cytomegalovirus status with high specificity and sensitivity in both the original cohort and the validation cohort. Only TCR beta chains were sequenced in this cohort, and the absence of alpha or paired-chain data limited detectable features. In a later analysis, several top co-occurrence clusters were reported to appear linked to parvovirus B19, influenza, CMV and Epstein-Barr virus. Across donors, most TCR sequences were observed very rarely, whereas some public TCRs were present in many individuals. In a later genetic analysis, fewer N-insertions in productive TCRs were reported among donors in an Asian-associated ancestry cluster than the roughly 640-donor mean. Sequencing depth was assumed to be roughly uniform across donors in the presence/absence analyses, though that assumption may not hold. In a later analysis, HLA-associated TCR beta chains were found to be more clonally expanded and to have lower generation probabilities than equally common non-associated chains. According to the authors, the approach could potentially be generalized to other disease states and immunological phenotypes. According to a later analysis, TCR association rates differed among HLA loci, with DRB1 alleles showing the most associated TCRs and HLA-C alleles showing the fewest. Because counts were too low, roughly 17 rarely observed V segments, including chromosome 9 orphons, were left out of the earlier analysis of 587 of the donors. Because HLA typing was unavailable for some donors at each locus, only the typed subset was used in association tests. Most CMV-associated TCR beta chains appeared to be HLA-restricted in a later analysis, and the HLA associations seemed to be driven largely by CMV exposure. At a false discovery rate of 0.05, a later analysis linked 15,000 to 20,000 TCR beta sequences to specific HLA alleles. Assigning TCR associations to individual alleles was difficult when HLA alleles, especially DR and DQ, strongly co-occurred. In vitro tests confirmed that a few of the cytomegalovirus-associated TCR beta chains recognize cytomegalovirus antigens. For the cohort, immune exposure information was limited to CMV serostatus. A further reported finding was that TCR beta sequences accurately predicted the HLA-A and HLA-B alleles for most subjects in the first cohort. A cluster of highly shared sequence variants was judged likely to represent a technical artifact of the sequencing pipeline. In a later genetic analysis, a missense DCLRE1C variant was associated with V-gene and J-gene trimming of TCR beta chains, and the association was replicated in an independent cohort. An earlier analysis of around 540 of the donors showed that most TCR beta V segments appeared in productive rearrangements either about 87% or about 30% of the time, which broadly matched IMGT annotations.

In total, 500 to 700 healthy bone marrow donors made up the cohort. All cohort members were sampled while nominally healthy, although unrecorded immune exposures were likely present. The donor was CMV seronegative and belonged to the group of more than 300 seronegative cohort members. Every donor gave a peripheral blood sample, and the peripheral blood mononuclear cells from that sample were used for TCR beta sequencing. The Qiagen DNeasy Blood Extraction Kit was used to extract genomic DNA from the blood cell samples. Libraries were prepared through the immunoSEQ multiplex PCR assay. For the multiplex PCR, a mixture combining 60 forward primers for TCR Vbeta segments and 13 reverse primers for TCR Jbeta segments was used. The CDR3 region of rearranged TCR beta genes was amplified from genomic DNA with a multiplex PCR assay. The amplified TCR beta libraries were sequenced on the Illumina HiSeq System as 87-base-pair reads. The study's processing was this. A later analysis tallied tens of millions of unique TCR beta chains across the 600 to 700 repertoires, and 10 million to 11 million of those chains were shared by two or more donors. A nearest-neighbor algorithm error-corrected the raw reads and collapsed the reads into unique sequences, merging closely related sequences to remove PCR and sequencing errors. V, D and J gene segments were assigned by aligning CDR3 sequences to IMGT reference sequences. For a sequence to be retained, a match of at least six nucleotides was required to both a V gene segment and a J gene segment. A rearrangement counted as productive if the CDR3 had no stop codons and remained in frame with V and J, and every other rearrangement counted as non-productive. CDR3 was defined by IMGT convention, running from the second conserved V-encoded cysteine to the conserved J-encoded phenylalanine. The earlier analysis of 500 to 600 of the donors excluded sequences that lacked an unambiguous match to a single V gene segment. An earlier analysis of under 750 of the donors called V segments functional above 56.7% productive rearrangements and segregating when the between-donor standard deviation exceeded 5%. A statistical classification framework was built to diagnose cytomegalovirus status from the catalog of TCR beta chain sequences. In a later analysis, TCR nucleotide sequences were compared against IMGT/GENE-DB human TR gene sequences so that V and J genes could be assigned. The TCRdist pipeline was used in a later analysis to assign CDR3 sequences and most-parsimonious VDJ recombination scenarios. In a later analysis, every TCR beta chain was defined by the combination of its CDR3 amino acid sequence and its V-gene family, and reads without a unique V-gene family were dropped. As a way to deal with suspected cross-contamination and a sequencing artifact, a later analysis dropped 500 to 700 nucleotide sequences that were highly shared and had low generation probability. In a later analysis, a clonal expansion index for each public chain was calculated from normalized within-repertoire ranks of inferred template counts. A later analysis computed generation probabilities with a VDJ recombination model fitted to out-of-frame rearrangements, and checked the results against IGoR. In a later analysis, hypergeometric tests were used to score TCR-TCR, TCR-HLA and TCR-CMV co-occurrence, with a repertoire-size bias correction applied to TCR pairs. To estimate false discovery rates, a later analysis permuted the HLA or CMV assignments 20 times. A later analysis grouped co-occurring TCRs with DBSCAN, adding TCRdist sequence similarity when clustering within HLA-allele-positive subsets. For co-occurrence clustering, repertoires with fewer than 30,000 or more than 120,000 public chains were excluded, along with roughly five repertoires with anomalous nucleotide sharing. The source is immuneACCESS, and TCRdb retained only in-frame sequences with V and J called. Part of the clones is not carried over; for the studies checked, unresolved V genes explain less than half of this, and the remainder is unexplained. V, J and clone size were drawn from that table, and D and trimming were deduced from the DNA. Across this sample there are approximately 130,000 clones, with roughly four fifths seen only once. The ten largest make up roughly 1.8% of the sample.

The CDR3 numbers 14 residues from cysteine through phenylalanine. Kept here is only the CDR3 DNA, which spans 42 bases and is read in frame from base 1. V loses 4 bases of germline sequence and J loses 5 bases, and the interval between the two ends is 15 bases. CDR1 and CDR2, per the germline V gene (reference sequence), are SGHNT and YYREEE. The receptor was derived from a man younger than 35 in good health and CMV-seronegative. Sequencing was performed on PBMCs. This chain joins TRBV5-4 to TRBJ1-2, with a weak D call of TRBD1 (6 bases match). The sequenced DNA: TGTGCCAGCAGCCCCCGGGTGGGGGCTTATGGCTACACCTTC. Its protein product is CASSPRVGAYGYTF.